The 30 T cell receptor beta chains in this list originate from one sample, sequenced in a study of T-cell memory formation after mild COVID-19. TCRdb redid the calling of the 5' RACE reads with MiXCR, one entry per CDR3 protein. The sample contains about 170,000 distinct CDR3 sequences, under 15% of which appear only once. Sequenced material: PBMCs or a T cell subset sorted from them (not recorded which). Every receptor here comes from a man in his late teens or twenties who had mild COVID-19 (a few samples of this study predate the infection). Cell type and time point are not known.

The chain has TRBV23-1 and TRBJ2-7; 7 nucleotides agree with TRBD1. TRBV23-1 is labeled an ORF, and its function is uncertain. This CDR3 region has 18 residues. V lost 4 bases to trimming and J lost 1 base; unmatched junction nucleotides: 16. Here the CDR3 DNA reads TGCGCCAGCAGTCTCCCGCCCCGACAGGGACGAATATCCTACGAGCAGTACGTC. It translates to CASSLPPRQGRISYEQYV.

The DNA for the CDR3 is TGTGCCAGCACCGGGACTCTGAACACTGAAGCTTTCTTT. The encoded protein is CASTGTLNTEAFF. The chain recombines TRBV6-5 with TRBJ1-1; D might be TRBD1 (5 bases). Trimming removed 7 bases at V and 0 bases at J, with 9 bases between. This CDR3 region has 13 residues. CDR1 is MNHEY and CDR2 is SVGAGI in the germline V gene.

The chain has TRBV20-1 and TRBJ2-5; D remains ambiguous. The V gene lost 4 bases and the J gene lost 7 bases, with 13 bases spanning the gap. The germline V gene has CDR1 DFQATT and CDR2 SNEGSKA (reference sequence). The CDR3 spans 12 residues. The chain's CDR3 is CSATSYLGTQYF. The CDR3 DNA reads as TGCAGTGCTACCTCGTACCTGGGGACCCAGTACTTC.

The chain carries TRBV24-1 and TRBJ2-3, with D hard to call. V gave up 5 bases and J gave up 6 bases, with 8 bases separating them. The CDR3 sequence is 12 residues long. In germline, CDR1 is KGHDR, CDR2 SFDVKD. CDR3 in amino acids: CATSAETDTQYF. CDR3 in DNA: TGTGCCACCAGTGCGGAGACGGATACGCAGTATTTT.

The table lists this clonotype with a few counts. V gene TRBV12-3 or TRBV12-4 combines with J gene TRBJ1-4; unclear D gene. V was shortened by 1 base and J by 6 bases, with 3 bases between the two germline ends. The CDR3 loop spans 12 amino acids. The CDR3 loop is CASSLDDEKLFF. CDR3 DNA sequence: TGTGCCAGCAGTTTAGATGATGAAAAACTGTTTTTT.

This clonotype occurred a few times. This chain joins TRBV5-6 and TRBJ1-1, with D perhaps matching TRBD1 (6 bases). Trimming cost V 1 base and J 4 bases, with 14 bases left between them. CDR1 and CDR2 from the germline V gene are SGHDT and YYEEEE. The CDR3 is 15 residues long. CDR3 nucleotide sequence: TGTGCCAGCAGCTTGACAGGGATTACTCCCACTGAAGCTTTCTTT. It translates to CASSLTGITPTEAFF.

Only a few counts were recorded for this clonotype. The chain couples TRBV29-1 to TRBJ2-2; possibly TRBD1 for D (6 bases). This CDR3 has 15 amino acids. Germline V CDR1 and CDR2: SQVTM, ANQGSEA. Trimming stripped 6 bases from V and 4 bases from J, with 18 bases between. The CDR3 region is CSVIQGRGSTGELFF. In DNA, the CDR3 is TGCAGCGTGATTCAGGGGCGAGGGAGCACCGGGGAGCTGTTTTTT.

The J gene is TRBJ2-3, the V gene TRBV5-6, with 9 bases that match TRBD1. V gave up 1 base and J gave up 3 bases; unmatched junction bases: 6. Germline assignment: CDR1 SGHDT and CDR2 YYEEEE. The length of the CDR3 is 16 residues. The CDR3 region has the DNA TGTGCCAGCAGCTTGAGGCTGGACAGGGGTACAGATACGCAGTATTTT. Translated: CASSLRLDRGTDTQYF.

In its sample, this clonotype was seen a few times. The CDR3, as DNA: TGTGCCAGCAGTCAGGTATTGGGACAGTTGAACACTGAAGCTTTCTTT. Its translation is CASSQVLGQLNTEAFF. The V and J genes are TRBV28 and TRBJ1-1; 7 bases line up with TRBD1. The CDR3 contains 16 residues. The J segment lost 0 bases and the V segment lost 5 bases, leaving 9 bases of the junction unmatched. Germline CDR1 and CDR2: MDHEN and SYDVKM.

This clonotype turned up a few times. The chain combines TRBV27 with TRBJ2-3; TRBD2 aligns across 7 bases. Germline-derived CDR1 and CDR2 are MNHEY and SMNVEV (reference sequence). CDR3 length: 14 amino acids. Trimming took 2 bases from V and 1 from J; bases not matched to a gene: 0. For the CDR3, the DNA is TGTGCCAGCAGTTTAACTAGCGGCACAGATACGCAGTATTTT. It is translated as CASSLTSGTDTQYF.

The chain is built from TRBV20-1 and TRBJ2-3; tentative D call: TRBD1 (5 bases). Germline CDR1 DFQATT, CDR2 SNEGSKA (reference sequence). The CDR3 sequence is 13 residues long. V was clipped by 5 bases and J by 7 bases, with 16 bases between them. The CDR3 is CSAGRTTVYTQYF. The CDR3 DNA sequence: TGCAGTGCTGGAAGGACGACAGTTTATACGCAGTATTTT.

There are a few counts of this clonotype. This chain joins TRBV5-1 and TRBJ2-1; D unresolved. The CDR3 is 13 amino acids. Germline V gives CDR1 SGHRS, CDR2 YFSETQ. V lost 3 bases and J lost 8, with 12 bases in between. The CDR3 sequence is CASSSGPLDEQFF. The CDR3 bases are TGCGCCAGCAGCTCGGGCCCCTTGGATGAGCAGTTCTTC.

This clonotype was detected a few times. The chain uses TRBV5-1 and TRBJ2-4; 9 positions match TRBD1. Germline CDR1 and CDR2: SGHRS and YFSETQ. Germline trimming cut 3 bases from V and 6 bases from J; bases unmatched to any gene: 1. The CDR3 runs 13 residues. CDR3 in amino acids: CASSSGQGNIQYF. The CDR3 DNA is TGCGCCAGCAGCTCGGGACAGGGAAACATTCAGTACTTC.

This sequence joins TRBV4-3 and TRBJ2-1; D remains ambiguous. The CDR3 is 15 amino acids. CDR1 and CDR2 from the germline V gene are LGHNA and YSLEER. Trimming took off 0 bases at V and 0 bases at J, with 6 bases between the two ends. CDR3 DNA sequence: TGCGCCAGCAGCCAAGATCGGAGCTCCTACAATGAGCAGTTCTTC. Protein product: CASSQDRSSYNEQFF.

The rearrangement links TRBV5-6 to TRBJ1-2, with a possible D match to TRBD1 (5 bases). CDR3 size: 15 residues. Trimming cost V 2 bases and J 6 bases, with 17 bases left between them. Germline CDR1 SGHDT, CDR2 YYEEEE. CDR3 bases: TGTGCCAGCAGCTTCGCGAATAAGGGGCGGAATGGCTACACCTTC. Its protein is CASSFANKGRNGYTF.

The chain uses TRBV7-2 and TRBJ2-7; the D call may be TRBD1 or TRBD2 (5 bases each). V lost 5 bases and J 3 bases, leaving 11 bases between the germline ends. Germline lookup yields CDR1 SGHTA and CDR2 FQGNSA. CDR3 length equals 13 residues. CDR3 sequence (DNA): TGTGCCAGCAGCCGGGACGGGGACTACGAGCAGTACTTC. Protein: CASSRDGDYEQYF. The whole variable domain, remainder taken from reference TRBV7-2 and TRBJ2-7, is GAGVSQSPSNKVTEKGKDVELRCDPISGHTALYWYRQSLGQGLEFLIYFQGNSAPDKSGLPSDRFSAERTGGSVSTLTIQRTQQEDSAVYLCASSRDGDYEQYFGPGTRLTVT.

There are a few counts of this clonotype. The gene calls are TRBV29-1 and TRBJ2-3; 9 positions match TRBD2. Trimming removed 4 bases from V and 14 bases from J; junction bases left unmatched: 7. CDR1 SQVTM and CDR2 ANQGSEA come from the germline V gene. This CDR3 has 11 residues. The CDR3 here is CSVGGTSRPYF. For the CDR3, the DNA is TGCAGCGTTGGGGGGACTAGCAGGCCGTATTTT.

There are many counts of this clonotype. The rearrangement uses TRBV6-2 or TRBV6-3 and TRBJ1-1; 9 positions match TRBD1. CDR3 size: 17 residues. Per the germline V gene, CDR1 is MNHEY and CDR2 is SVGEGT. The J segment lost 7 bases and the V segment lost 0 bases, leaving 12 bases of the junction unmatched. The CDR3 nucleotides are TGTGCCAGCAGTTACTCGTCTTTCGGACAGGGGAAATTTGAAGCTTTCTTT. This gives the protein CASSYSSFGQGKFEAFF.

This chain joins TRBV24-1 and TRBJ1-5; 9 positions agree with TRBD1. V lost 0 bases to trimming and J lost 0 bases; unmatched junction nucleotides: 11. Looked up from germline, CDR1 is KGHDR and CDR2 is SFDVKD. The CDR3 runs 20 residues. CDR3 DNA sequence: TGTGCCACCAGTGATTTGGGGGACAGGGTGGGGGCGTATAGCAATCAGCCCCAGCATTTT. Its protein product is CATSDLGDRVGAYSNQPQHF.

The chain joins TRBV28 to TRBJ2-1; possibly TRBD1 for D (5 bases). V was shortened by 7 bases and J by 0 bases, with 13 bases between the two germline ends. Germline loops: CDR1 MDHEN, CDR2 SYDVKM. CDR3 length: 15 amino acids. The CDR3 loop reads CASTWGSSSYNEQFF. CDR3 coding DNA: TGTGCCAGCACCTGGGGCAGCAGCTCCTACAATGAGCAGTTCTTC.

The rearrangement joins TRBV6-5 to TRBJ1-4; D may be TRBD1 (6 bases). The ends were cut back, 6 bases at V and 5 bases at J, with 13 bases in the middle. The CDR3 sequence is 14 residues long. The germline CDR1 and CDR2 sequences are MNHEY and SVGAGI. The chain's CDR3 is CASSQTQGNEKLFF. The CDR3 nucleotides are TGTGCCAGCAGCCAAACGCAGGGGAATGAAAAACTGTTTTTT.

This clonotype was seen a few times. V usage is TRBV12-3 or TRBV12-4 and J usage is TRBJ1-4; no clear D gene. The length of the CDR3 is 14 residues. Trimming cost V 3 bases and J 8 bases, with 13 bases left between them. The CDR3 region has the DNA TGTGCCAGCAGTTTGTTTGGGGATGGCGAAAAACTGTTTTTT. Translating it yields CASSLFGDGEKLFF.

This chain connects TRBV2 to TRBJ2-7; a weak D match, TRBD2 (6 bases). This CDR3 spans 13 amino acids. V lost 4 bases and J lost 3, with 10 bases in between. In germline, CDR1 is SNHLY, CDR2 FYNNEI. The CDR3 reads CASSAGVSYEQYF. Here the CDR3 DNA reads TGTGCCAGCAGTGCGGGGGTTAGCTACGAGCAGTACTTC.

The chain has TRBV27 and TRBJ2-5, with TRBD1 matching 10 bases. The CDR3 spans 15 residues. In germline, CDR1 is MNHEY, CDR2 SMNVEV (reference sequence). Unmatched junction bases numbered 12, after V lost 5 bases and J lost 9 bases. The CDR3 reads CASSPWDRGSRPQYF. In DNA, the CDR3 is TGTGCCAGCAGTCCATGGGACAGGGGATCGAGGCCCCAGTACTTC.

V is TRBV5-1 and J is TRBJ2-3; D remains unclear. Per germline, CDR1 SGHRS and CDR2 YFSETQ. Deletions cut 4 bases from V and 0 bases from J, with 3 bases between. The CDR3 extends over 12 amino acids. CDR3 sequence reads: CASSMSTDTQYF. The CDR3, as DNA: TGCGCCAGCAGCATGAGCACAGATACGCAGTATTTT.

At least ten counts were recorded for this clonotype. The V and J genes are TRBV5-1 and TRBJ2-3; 7 bases agree with TRBD2. Per the germline V gene, CDR1 is SGHRS and CDR2 is YFSETQ. V shed 1 base, J shed 4 bases, and the junction held 6 bases outside the gene matches. The CDR3 covers 15 residues. The CDR3 DNA sequence: TGCGCCAGCAGCTTGAGCCTAGCGGCAGCAGATACGCAGTATTTT. Its translation: CASSLSLAAADTQYF.

The chain joins TRBV5-4 to TRBJ2-3; D is possibly TRBD2 (5 bases). Germline CDR1 is SGHNT and CDR2 is YYREEE (reference sequence). Trimming took 0 bases from V and 4 from J, leaving 15 bases between them. The CDR3 has 16 residues. The CDR3 loop is CASSLDLGRRADTQYF. In DNA form, the CDR3 reads TGTGCCAGCAGCTTGGACCTGGGCAGGCGGGCAGATACGCAGTATTTT.

This clonotype was seen repeatedly, ten times or more. V is TRBV6-5 and J is TRBJ2-6, with unresolved D. V lost 7 bases to trimming and J lost 2 bases, with 12 bases between them. This CDR3 contains 15 residues. Per germline, CDR1 MNHEY and CDR2 SVGAGI. As DNA, the CDR3 is TGTGCCAGCACCTCTTCTGGGACTGGGGCCAACGTCCTGACTTTC. This sequence encodes CASTSSGTGANVLTF.

The chain joins TRBV5-5 to TRBJ2-5; TRBD2 is a possible D gene (6 bases). The germline gives CDR1 SGHKS, CDR2 YYEKEE (reference sequence). Trimming shortened V by 6 bases and J by 4 bases, and 10 bases separated the two germline ends. The CDR3 has 12 residues. The CDR3 is CASTFGGETQYF. CDR3 DNA: TGTGCCAGCACCTTCGGGGGAGAGACCCAGTACTTC.

This rearrangement joins TRBV5-1 to TRBJ2-5; no reliable D call. CDR1 SGHRS and CDR2 YFSETQ come from the germline V gene. V was cut by 7 bases and J by 1 base, with 11 bases left in between. The CDR3 covers 13 residues. The chain's CDR3 is CASGTGTQETQYF. CDR3 nucleotide sequence: TGCGCCAGCGGTACGGGCACCCAAGAGACCCAGTACTTC.